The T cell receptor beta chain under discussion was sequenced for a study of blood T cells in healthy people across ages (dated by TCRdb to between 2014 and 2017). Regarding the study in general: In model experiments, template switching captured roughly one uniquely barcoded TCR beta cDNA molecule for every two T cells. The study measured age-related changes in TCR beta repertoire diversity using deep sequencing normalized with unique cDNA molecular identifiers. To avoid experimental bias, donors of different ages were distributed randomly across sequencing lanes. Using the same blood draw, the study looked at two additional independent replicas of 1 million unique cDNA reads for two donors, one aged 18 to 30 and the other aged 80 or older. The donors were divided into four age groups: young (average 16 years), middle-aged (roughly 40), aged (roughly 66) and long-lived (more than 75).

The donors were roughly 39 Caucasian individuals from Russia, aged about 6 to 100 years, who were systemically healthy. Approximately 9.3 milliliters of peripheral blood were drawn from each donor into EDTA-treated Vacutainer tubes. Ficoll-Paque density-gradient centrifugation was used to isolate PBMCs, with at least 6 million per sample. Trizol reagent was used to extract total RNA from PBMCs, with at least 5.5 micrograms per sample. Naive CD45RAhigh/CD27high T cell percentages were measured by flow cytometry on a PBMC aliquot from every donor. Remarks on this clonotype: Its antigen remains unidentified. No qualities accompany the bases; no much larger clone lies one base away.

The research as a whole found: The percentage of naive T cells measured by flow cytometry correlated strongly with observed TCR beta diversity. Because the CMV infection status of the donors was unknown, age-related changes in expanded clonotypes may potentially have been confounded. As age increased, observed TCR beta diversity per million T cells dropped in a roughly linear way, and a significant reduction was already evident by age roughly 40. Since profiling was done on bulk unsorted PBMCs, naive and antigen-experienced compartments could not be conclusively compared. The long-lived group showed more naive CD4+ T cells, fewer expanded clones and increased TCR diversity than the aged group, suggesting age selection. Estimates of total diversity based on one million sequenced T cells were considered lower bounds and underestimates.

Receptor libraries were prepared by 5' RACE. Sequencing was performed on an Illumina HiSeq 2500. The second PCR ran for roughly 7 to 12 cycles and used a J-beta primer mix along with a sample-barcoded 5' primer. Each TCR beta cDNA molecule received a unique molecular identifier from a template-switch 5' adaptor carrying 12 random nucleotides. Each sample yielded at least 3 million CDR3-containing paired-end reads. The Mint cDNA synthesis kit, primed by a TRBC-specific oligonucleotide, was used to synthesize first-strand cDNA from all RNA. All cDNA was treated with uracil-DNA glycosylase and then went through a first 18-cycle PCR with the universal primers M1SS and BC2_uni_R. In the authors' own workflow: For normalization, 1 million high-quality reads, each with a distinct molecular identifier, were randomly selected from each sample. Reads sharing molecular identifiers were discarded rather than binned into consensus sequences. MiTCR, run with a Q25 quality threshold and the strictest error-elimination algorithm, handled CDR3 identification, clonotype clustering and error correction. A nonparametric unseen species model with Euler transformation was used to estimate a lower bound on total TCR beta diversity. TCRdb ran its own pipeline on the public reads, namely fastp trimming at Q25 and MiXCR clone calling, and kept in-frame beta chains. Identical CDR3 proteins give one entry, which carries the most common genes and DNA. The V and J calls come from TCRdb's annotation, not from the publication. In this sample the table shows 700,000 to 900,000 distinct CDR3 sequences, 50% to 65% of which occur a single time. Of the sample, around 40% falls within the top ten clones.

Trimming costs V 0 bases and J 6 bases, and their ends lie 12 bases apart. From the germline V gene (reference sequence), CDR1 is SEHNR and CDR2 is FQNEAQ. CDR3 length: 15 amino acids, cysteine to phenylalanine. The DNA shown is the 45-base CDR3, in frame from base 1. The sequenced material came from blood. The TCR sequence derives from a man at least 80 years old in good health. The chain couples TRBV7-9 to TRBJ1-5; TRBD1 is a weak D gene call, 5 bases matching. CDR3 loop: CASSLAGGEVQPQHF. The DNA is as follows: TGTGCCAGCAGCTTAGCGGGGGGGGAAGTTCAGCCCCAGCATTTT. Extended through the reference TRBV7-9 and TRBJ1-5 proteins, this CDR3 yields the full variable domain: DTGVSQNPRHKITKRGQNVTFRCDPISEHNRLYWYRQTLGQGPEFLTYFQNEAQLEKSRLLSDRFSAERPKGSFSTLEIQRTEQGDSAMYLCASSLAGGEVQPQHFGDGTRLSIL.